The following is a T cell receptor (beta chain) sequence with its context. The antigen is undetermined. These data are taken from a study of T cells expressing NK-cell markers. Study outcomes and limitations: These same clonotypes (in several donors) also led the CD3+CD56-NKG2C+ fraction.

Germline assignment: CDR1 SGHVS and CDR2 FNYEAQ. The CDR3 contains 12 residues. No DNA is given; TCRdb re-called the 5' RACE reads and lists each CDR3 protein once. Listed are some 190,000 distinct CDR3 sequences; over 20% falls within the top ten. The chain is built from TRBV7-6 and TRBJ2-3; TCRdb lists TRBD2, though no DNA is available to test this call. The origin of this receptor is a man aged 18-70 years in good health. Sequencing was performed on blood T cells: a sorted CD56 or NKG2C T cell subset, CD4+ or CD8+ T cells, or bulk PBMC T cells (not recorded which). The CDR3: CASSLTSDTQYF.